The entry below describes one TCR beta chain. It has no known antigen specificity. Base qualities are not provided; no much larger clone lies one nucleotide away. The CDR1 and CDR2 encoded by the germline V gene are SQVTM and ANQGSEA. V is reduced by 8 bases and J by 2 bases, leaving a spacing of 12 bases between them. The CDR3, cysteine through phenylalanine, is 12 amino acids long. Left in the record is the CDR3 DNA by itself, 36 bases read in frame from the first base. TCR cDNA was synthesized by 5'RACE template switching, through which a universal primer site and unique molecular identifiers were introduced. Priming of cDNA synthesis was performed from both the TCR alpha and TCR beta constant segments. Two PCR steps were used to amplify libraries, with sample barcodes and sequencing adapters being added in the second step. Libraries were sequenced on Illumina HiSeq 2500 (2x100 bp) or NovaSeq (2x150 bp). The source study handled its data this way. Reads were demultiplexed and collapsed into UMI consensus sequences with MIGEC, and V(D)J alignment was performed with MiXCR. Vaccine-responding clonotypes were defined with edgeR using replicate PBMC samples, requiring FDR below 0.01 and a log2 fold change above 5 up to day 15. Each bulk clonotype was labeled CD4 or CD8 based on which sequenced repertoire, CD4 or CD8, contained the clonotype at higher abundance. TCRdb reran the public reads through fastp at Q25 and MiXCR, keeping productive beta chains. Here each entry gathers all rows of one CDR3 protein and keeps the most common genes and DNA. TCRdb, not the original authors, processed these V and J calls. The sample table contains some 500,000 distinct CDR3 sequences; only one count was recorded for roughly 14% of them. Clones ranked in the top ten supply over 13% of the sample.

The data were obtained in a study of T cells after yellow fever vaccination (dated by TCRdb to between 2017 and 2020). In the study overall: The SMART-Seq v4 Ultra Low Input RNA kit was used to prepare libraries from fractions with low cell numbers. To follow T-cell clones before and after both primary and booster YFV17D yellow fever vaccination, bulk TCR alpha and beta repertoires underwent longitudinal sequencing. The cohort comprised two healthy male donors, one aged 18 to 30 and one aged 30 to 39 years. Bulk PBMC replicates and cell subsets were isolated from blood drawn at multiple timepoints before and after both primary and secondary immunization.

Read against the paper, the sample's treatment or condition label means: live attenuated yellow fever vaccine strain. At every blood-draw timepoint, two biological replicates of bulk PBMCs were collected. PBMCs were isolated from peripheral blood using a standard Ficoll-Paque protocol. RNA was extracted with TriZol from bulk PBMCs, CD4 and CD8 fractions, and dextramer-positive and dextramer-negative fractions. What the study reported, not specific to this receptor: Computational filtering was required because FACS-sorted repertoires could contain abundant contaminating clonotypes from the bulk population. Compared with the primary T-cell response, the secondary T-cell response was faster but weaker, reaching its peak on day 5 rather than on day 15. Most clones expanded after primary vaccination were re-detected after the booster (around 96% of CD4 and around 88% of CD8), suggesting broad memory maintenance. The study included only two donors, which limits how far the findings can be generalized. A small share of clonotypes occurred in both CD4 and CD8 compartments, likely arising from convergent recombination.

The sequence derives from a man between 25 and 39 years old who received the YFV17D yellow fever vaccine. Here the sequenced sample was PBMCs, taken on the day of the yellow fever booster vaccination. Here the chain combines TRBV29-1 and TRBJ2-5; the D gene lacks a confident call. The CDR3 region: CSLRSVQETQYF. The DNA sequence follows: TGCAGCCTACGATCCGTACAAGAGACCCAGTACTTC.